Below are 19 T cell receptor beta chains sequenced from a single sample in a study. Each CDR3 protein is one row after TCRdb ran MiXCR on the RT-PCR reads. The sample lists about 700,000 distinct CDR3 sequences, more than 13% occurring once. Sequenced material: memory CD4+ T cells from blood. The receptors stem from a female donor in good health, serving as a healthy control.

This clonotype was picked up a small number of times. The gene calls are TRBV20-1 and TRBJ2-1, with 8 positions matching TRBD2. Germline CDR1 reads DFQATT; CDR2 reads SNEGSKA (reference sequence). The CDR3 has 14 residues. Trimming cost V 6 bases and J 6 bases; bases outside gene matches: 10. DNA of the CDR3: TGCAGTGCCCCGGACCCCGGGACTAGCAATGAGCAGTTCTTC. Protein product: CSAPDPGTSNEQFF.

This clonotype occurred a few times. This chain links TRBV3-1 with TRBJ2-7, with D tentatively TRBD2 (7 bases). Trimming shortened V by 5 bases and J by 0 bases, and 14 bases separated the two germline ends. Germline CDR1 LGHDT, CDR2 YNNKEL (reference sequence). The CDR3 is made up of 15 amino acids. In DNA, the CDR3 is TGTGCCAGCAGCAGAGAGGGGGGGCTCTCCTACGAGCAGTACTTC. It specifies CASSREGGLSYEQYF.

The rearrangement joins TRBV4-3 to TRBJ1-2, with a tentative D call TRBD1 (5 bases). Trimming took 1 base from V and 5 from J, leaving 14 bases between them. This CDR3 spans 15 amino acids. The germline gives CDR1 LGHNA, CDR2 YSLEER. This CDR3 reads CASSQAGGNRYGYTF. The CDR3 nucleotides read TGCGCCAGCAGCCAAGCGGGGGGGAATAGGTATGGCTACACCTTC.

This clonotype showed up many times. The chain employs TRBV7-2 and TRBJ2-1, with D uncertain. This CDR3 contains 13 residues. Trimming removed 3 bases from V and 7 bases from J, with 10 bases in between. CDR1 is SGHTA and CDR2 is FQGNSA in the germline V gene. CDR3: CASSLQLGNEQFF. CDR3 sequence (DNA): TGTGCCAGCAGCTTGCAATTAGGGAATGAGCAGTTCTTC.

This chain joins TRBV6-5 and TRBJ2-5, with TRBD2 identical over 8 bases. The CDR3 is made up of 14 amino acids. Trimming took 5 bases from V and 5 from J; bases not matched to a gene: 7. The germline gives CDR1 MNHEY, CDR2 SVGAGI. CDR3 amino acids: CASSRGLVWETQYF. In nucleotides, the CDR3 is TGTGCCAGCAGTCGGGGACTAGTGTGGGAGACCCAGTACTTC.

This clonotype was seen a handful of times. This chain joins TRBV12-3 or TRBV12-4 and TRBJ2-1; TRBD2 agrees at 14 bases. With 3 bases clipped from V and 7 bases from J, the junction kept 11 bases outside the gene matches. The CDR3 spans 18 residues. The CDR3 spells CASSFSGLAGVLSNEQFF. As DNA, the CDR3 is TGTGCCAGCAGTTTCTCGGGACTAGCGGGAGTTCTGTCAAATGAGCAGTTCTTC.

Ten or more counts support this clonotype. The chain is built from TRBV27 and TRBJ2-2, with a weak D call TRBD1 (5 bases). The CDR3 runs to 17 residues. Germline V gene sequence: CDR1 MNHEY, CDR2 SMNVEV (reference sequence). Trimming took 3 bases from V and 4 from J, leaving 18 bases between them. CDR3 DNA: TGTGCCAGCAGTTTCCGGCGTGAAGGGGTGAGCACCGGGGAGCTGTTTTTT. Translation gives CASSFRREGVSTGELFF.

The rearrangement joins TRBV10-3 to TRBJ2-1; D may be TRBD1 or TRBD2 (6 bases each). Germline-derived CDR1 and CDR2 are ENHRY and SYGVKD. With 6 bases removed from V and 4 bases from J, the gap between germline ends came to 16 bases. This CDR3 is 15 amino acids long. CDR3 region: CAISEHSGAYNEQFF. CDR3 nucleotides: TGTGCCATCAGCGAGCACTCGGGGGCTTACAATGAGCAGTTCTTC.

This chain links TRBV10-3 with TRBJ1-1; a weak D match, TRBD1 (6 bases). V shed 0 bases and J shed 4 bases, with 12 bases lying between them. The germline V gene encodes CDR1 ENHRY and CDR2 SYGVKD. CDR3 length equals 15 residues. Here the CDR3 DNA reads TGTGCCATCAGTGAGTCGCCGGGGGGCGGCACTGAAGCTTTCTTT. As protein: CAISESPGGGTEAFF.

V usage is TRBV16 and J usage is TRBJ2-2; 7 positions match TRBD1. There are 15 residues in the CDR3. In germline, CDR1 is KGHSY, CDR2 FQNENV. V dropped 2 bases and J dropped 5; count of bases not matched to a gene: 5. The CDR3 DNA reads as TGTGCCAGCAGCCAAACGGCAGGGGGAACCGGGGAGCTGTTTTTT. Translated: CASSQTAGGTGELFF.

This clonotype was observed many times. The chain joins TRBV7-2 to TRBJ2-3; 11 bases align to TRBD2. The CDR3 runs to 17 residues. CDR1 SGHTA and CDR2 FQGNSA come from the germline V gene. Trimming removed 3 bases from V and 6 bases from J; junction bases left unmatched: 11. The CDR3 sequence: CASSFGLAGPRGDTQYF. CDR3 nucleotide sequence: TGTGCCAGCAGCTTCGGACTAGCGGGTCCCAGGGGGGATACGCAGTATTTT. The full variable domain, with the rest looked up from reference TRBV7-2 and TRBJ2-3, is GAGVSQSPSNKVTEKGKDVELRCDPISGHTALYWYRQSLGQGLEFLIYFQGNSAPDKSGLPSDRFSAERTGGSVSTLTIQRTQQEDSAVYLCASSFGLAGPRGDTQYFGPGTRLTVL.

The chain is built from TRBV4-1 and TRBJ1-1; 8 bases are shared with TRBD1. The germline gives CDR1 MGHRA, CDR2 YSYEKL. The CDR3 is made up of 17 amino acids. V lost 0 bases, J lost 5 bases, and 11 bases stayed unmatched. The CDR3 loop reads CASSQDFRGLDGTEAFF. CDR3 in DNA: TGCGCCAGCAGCCAAGATTTCAGGGGGCTGGATGGGACTGAAGCTTTCTTT.

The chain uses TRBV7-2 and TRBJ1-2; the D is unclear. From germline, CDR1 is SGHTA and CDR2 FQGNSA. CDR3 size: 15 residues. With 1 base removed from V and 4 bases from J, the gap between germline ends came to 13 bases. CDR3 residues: CASSLGAFEPYGYTF. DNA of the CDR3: TGTGCCAGCAGCTTAGGGGCATTTGAGCCCTATGGCTACACCTTC. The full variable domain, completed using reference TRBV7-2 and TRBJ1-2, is GAGVSQSPSNKVTEKGKDVELRCDPISGHTALYWYRQSLGQGLEFLIYFQGNSAPDKSGLPSDRFSAERTGGSVSTLTIQRTQQEDSAVYLCASSLGAFEPYGYTFGSGTRLTVV.

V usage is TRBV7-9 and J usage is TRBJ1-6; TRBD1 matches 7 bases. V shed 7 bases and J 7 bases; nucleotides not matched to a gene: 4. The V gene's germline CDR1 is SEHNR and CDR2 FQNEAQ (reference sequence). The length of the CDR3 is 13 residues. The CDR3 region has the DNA TGTGCCAGCACCAAGACAGGGAATTCACCCCTCCACTTT. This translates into CASTKTGNSPLHF. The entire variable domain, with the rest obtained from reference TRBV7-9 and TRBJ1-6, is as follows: DTGVSQNPRHKITKRGQNVTFRCDPISEHNRLYWYRQTLGQGPEFLTYFQNEAQLEKSRLLSDRFSAERPKGSFSTLEIQRTEQGDSAMYLCASTKTGNSPLHFGNGTRLTVT.

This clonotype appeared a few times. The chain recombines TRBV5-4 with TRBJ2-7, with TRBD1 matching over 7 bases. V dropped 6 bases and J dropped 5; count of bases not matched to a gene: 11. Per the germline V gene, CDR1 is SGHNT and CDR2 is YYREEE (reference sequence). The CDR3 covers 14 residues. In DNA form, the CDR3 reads TGTGCCAGCACCTCCCCGGGACAGTTCCACGAGCAGTACTTC. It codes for CASTSPGQFHEQYF.

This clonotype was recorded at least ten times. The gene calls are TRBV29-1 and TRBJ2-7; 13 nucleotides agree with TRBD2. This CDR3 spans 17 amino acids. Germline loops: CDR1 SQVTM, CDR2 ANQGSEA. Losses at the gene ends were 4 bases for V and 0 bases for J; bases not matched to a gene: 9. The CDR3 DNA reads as TGCAGCGTTGTACTAGCGGGAGGGCCCCTGCGCTCCTACGAGCAGTACTTC. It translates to CSVVLAGGPLRSYEQYF.

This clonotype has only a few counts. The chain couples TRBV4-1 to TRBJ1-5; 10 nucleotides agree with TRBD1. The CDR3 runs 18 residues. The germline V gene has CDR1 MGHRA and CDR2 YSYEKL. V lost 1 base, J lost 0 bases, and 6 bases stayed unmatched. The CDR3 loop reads CASSQAGTGAYSNQPQHF. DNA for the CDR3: TGCGCCAGCAGCCAAGCCGGGACAGGGGCTTATAGCAATCAGCCCCAGCATTTT.

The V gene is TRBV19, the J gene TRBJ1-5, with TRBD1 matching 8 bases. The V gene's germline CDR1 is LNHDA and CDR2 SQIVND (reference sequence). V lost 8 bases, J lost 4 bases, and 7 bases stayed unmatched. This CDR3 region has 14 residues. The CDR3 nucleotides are TGTGCCAGTGCAGGGGGCGCAGGAAATCAGCCCCAGCATTTT. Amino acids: CASAGGAGNQPQHF.

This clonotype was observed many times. CDR3 in amino acids: CASSLRAQGVGGNTEAFF. The CDR3 coding sequence is TGTGCCAGCAGCTTGCGGGCGCAGGGTGTTGGAGGGAACACTGAAGCTTTCTTT. V is TRBV5-5 and J is TRBJ1-1; tentative D call: TRBD1 (5 bases). CDR3 size: 18 residues. Trimming took 1 base from V and 1 from J, leaving 20 bases between them. Germline V lookup: CDR1 SGHKS, CDR2 YYEKEE (reference sequence).